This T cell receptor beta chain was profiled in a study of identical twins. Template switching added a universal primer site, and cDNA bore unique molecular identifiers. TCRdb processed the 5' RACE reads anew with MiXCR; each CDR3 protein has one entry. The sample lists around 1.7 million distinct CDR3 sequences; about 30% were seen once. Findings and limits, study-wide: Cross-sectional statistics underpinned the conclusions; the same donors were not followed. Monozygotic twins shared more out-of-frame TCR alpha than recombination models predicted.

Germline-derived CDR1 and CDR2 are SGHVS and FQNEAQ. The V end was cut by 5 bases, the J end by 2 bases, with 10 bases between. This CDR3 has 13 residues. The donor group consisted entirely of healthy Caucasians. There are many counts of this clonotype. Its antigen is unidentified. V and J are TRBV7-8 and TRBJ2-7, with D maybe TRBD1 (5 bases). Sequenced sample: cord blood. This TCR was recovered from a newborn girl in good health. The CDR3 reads CASSPSTAYEQYF. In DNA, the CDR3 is TGTGCCAGCAGCCCGTCGACAGCCTACGAGCAGTACTTC.